A selection of T cell receptor beta chains follows, all from one sample in a study of blood T cells in healthy people across ages. TCRdb redid the calling of the 5' RACE reads with MiXCR, one entry per CDR3 protein. This sample has roughly 680,000 distinct CDR3 sequences, with 20% to 25% found just once. The sequenced material came from blood. Receptors originate from a man between 65 and 79 years old in good health. Both conserved end residues are part of each CDR3. The D gene is left open where the match is weak. Size is stated for part of the rows, as once, few or many counts, or as a class when the clone is expanded.

j_call	clone_size	d_call	v_call	cdr3_aa	cdr3_nt
TRBJ2-7	.	.	TRBV3-1	CASSPGGQIVLHEQYF	TGTGCCAGCAGCCCCGGGGGACAAATCGTCCTCCACGAGCAGTACTTC
TRBJ2-5	few	.	TRBV6-2/TRBV6-3	CASSYPDPLGTQYF	TGTGCCAGCAGTTACCCGGACCCACTCGGGACCCAGTACTTC
TRBJ2-7	.	TRBD2	TRBV7-2	CASAGTNLYEQYF	TGTGCCAGCGCCGGGACTAACCTGTACGAGCAGTACTTC
TRBJ2-1	.	.	TRBV25-1	CASSDPPFENEQFF	TGTGCCAGTAGTGACCCCCCATTTGAGAATGAGCAGTTCTTC
TRBJ2-1	.	.	TRBV9	CASSAPHGQSSYNEQFF	TGTGCCAGCAGCGCACCCCATGGGCAGAGCTCCTACAATGAGCAGTTCTTC
TRBJ2-4	.	.	TRBV20-1	CSARDGAGTSNIQYF	TGCAGTGCTAGAGATGGGGCGGGAACGTCAAACATTCAGTACTTC
TRBJ1-2	.	.	TRBV20-1	CSARDLPGYGYTF	TGCAGTGCTAGAGATCTGCCCGGCTATGGCTACACCTTC
TRBJ2-3	.	.	TRBV29-1	CSTSRDSSDTQYF	TGCAGCACGAGCCGGGACTCCTCAGATACGCAGTATTTT
TRBJ2-1	.	TRBD1	TRBV2	CASRTPPGQVNYNEQFF	TGTGCCAGCAGGACCCCCCCAGGACAGGTAAACTACAATGAGCAGTTCTTC
TRBJ1-1	many	TRBD1	TRBV29-1	CSVVGQGNTEAFF	TGCAGCGTTGTAGGACAGGGGAACACTGAAGCTTTCTTT
TRBJ2-1	many	.	TRBV4-3	CASSQDSGDRFYNEQFF	TGCGCCAGCAGCCAAGATTCAGGGGACCGTTTCTACAATGAGCAGTTCTTC
TRBJ2-4	.	.	TRBV9	CASSVEEAAGDDKNIQCF	TGTGCCAGCAGCGTAGAGGAGGCGGCAGGGGATGACAAGAACATTCAGTGCTTC
TRBJ2-7	few	.	TRBV5-5	CASSAPLGANGAYEQYF	TGTGCCAGCAGCGCGCCTTTAGGGGCTAATGGGGCCTACGAGCAGTACTTC
TRBJ2-6	few	.	TRBV29-1	CILDGSGANVLTF	TGCATCCTGGATGGGTCTGGGGCCAACGTCCTGACTTTC
TRBJ2-2	many	TRBD1	TRBV7-7	CASRSGQGDTGELFF	TGTGCTAGCAGATCCGGACAGGGTGACACCGGGGAGCTGTTTTTT
TRBJ2-3	.	TRBD1	TRBV29-1	CSVGGRFVADTQYF	TGCAGCGTAGGGGGCAGGTTTGTTGCAGATACGCAGTATTTT
TRBJ2-3	.	TRBD1	TRBV7-9	CASSLGVDRAADTQYF	TGTGCCAGCAGCTTAGGGGTGGACAGGGCAGCAGATACGCAGTATTTT
TRBJ2-7	.	.	TRBV21-1	CASSKGRLAFAYEQYF	TGTGCCAGCAGCAAAGGCAGACTAGCGTTCGCCTACGAGCAGTACTTC
TRBJ2-7	few	TRBD1	TRBV6-1	CASNTGTGTSYEQYF	TGTGCCAGCAACACCGGGACAGGGACCTCCTACGAGCAGTACTTC
TRBJ2-7	.	TRBD1	TRBV4-3	CASSQETGFGYEQYF	TGCGCCAGCAGCCAGGAGACAGGGTTTGGCTACGAGCAGTACTTC
TRBJ2-5	many	TRBD2	TRBV2	CASSQGTSGSQETQYF	TGTGCCAGCAGCCAAGGGACTAGCGGGAGCCAAGAGACCCAGTACTTC
TRBJ1-4	.	.	TRBV15	CATSKVTGPNEKLFF	TGTGCCACCAGCAAAGTGACCGGCCCTAATGAAAAACTGTTTTTT
TRBJ1-2	.	TRBD1	TRBV6-2/TRBV6-3	CASSYRDRGTYGYTF	TGTGCCAGCAGTTATAGGGACAGGGGGACCTATGGCTACACCTTC
TRBJ2-7	many	.	TRBV4-3	CASSQGLAGPVQFYEQYF	TGCGCCAGCAGCCAAGGCCTAGCAGGCCCCGTCCAATTCTACGAGCAGTACTTC
TRBJ2-1	few	TRBD2	TRBV7-2	CASSPRLGLAGESEQFF	TGTGCCAGCAGCCCCCGTTTGGGACTAGCGGGAGAGAGTGAGCAGTTCTTC
TRBJ2-1	once	.	TRBV12-3/TRBV12-4	CASIGGSAREQFF	TGTGCCAGCATAGGCGGGTCGGCCAGGGAGCAGTTCTTC
TRBJ2-5	many	.	TRBV5-1	CASSLSAGQETQYF	TGCGCCAGCAGCTTGTCGGCGGGACAAGAGACCCAGTACTTC
TRBJ2-2	few	TRBD2	TRBV27	CASSPGTTGGELFF	TGTGCCAGCAGTCCCGGGACTACCGGCGGGGAGCTGTTTTTT
TRBJ2-1	few	TRBD2	TRBV7-3	CASSLIGRASYNEQFF	TGTGCCAGCAGCTTAATCGGGAGGGCCTCCTACAATGAGCAGTTCTTC
TRBJ2-5	few	.	TRBV7-2	CASSPTREETQYF	TGTGCCAGCAGCCCGACTAGAGAAGAGACCCAGTACTTC
TRBJ2-1	few	TRBD2	TRBV4-3	CASSQDVGGSRDNEQFF	TGCGCCAGCAGCCAAGACGTCGGCGGGAGTAGGGACAATGAGCAGTTCTTC
TRBJ2-5	.	TRBD1	TRBV5-6	CASSLGTGSTRTQYF	TGTGCCAGCAGCTTAGGGACAGGGTCAACTCGGACCCAGTACTTC
TRBJ2-2	few	TRBD2	TRBV11-2	CASRQSPSGGTGELFF	TGTGCCAGCAGACAAAGCCCTAGCGGGGGGACCGGGGAGCTGTTTTTT
TRBJ1-1	few	TRBD1	TRBV5-1	CASSLAGTGGFTEAFF	TGCGCCAGCAGCTTGGCCGGGACAGGGGGCTTCACTGAAGCTTTCTTT
TRBJ2-1	few	TRBD2	TRBV7-9	CASSVGGRTSYNEQFF	TGTGCCAGCAGCGTCGGCGGGAGAACATCCTACAATGAGCAGTTCTTC
TRBJ2-4	.	TRBD1	TRBV2	CASSRTGQGRNIQYF	TGTGCCAGCAGCAGGACGGGACAGGGGAGAAACATTCAGTACTTC
TRBJ1-4	.	.	TRBV28	CASSLFGATNEKLFF	TGTGCCAGCAGTTTATTTGGGGCAACTAATGAAAAACTGTTTTTT
TRBJ2-1	.	TRBD2	TRBV20-1	CSAILAGDNEQFF	TGCAGTGCTATCTTAGCGGGGGACAATGAGCAGTTCTTC
TRBJ2-7	few	TRBD2	TRBV28	CASTSAGYVYEQYF	TGTGCCAGCACTTCAGCGGGATACGTCTACGAGCAGTACTTC
TRBJ1-5	.	.	TRBV12-3/TRBV12-4	CASRTGPNQPQHF	TGTGCCAGCAGGACAGGACCCAATCAGCCCCAGCATTTT
TRBJ2-5	few	.	TRBV12-3/TRBV12-4	CASSWAVIQETQYF	TGTGCCAGCAGTTGGGCCGTTATCCAAGAGACCCAGTACTTC
TRBJ2-7	few	TRBD2	TRBV29-1	CSAGASGYEQYF	TGCAGCGCCGGGGCTAGCGGGTACGAGCAGTACTTC
TRBJ2-3	few	TRBD2	TRBV7-2	CASSFLPAGGRGDTQYF	TGTGCCAGCAGCTTCCTACCGGCGGGAGGGCGGGGAGATACGCAGTATTTT
TRBJ1-4	.	.	TRBV18	CASSPGEGHNEKLFF	TGTGCCAGCTCACCTGGGGAAGGCCATAATGAAAAACTGTTTTTT
TRBJ2-1	.	TRBD2	TRBV10-3	CAISELTSGGNEQFF	TGTGCCATCAGTGAATTAACTAGCGGGGGGAATGAGCAGTTCTTC
TRBJ2-1	few	.	TRBV2	CASSGRDSNNEQFF	TGTGCCAGCAGTGGACGGGACTCGAACAATGAGCAGTTCTTC
TRBJ2-7	.	TRBD1	TRBV2	CASSGQGDEQYF	TGTGCCAGCAGTGGACAGGGGGACGAGCAGTACTTC
TRBJ2-1	.	TRBD2	TRBV20-1	CSGIAGGYNEQFF	TGCAGTGGGATAGCGGGGGGGTACAATGAGCAGTTCTTC